The clone carrying this T cell receptor (beta chain) was recorded a few times. This sample is part of a study of blood T cell repertoires in COVID-19. Study context: The study drew acute and convalescent COVID-19 samples from the United States, Italy and Spain.

The CDR3 has 12 amino acids. V was shortened by 6 bases and J by 3 bases, with 8 bases between the two germline ends. Repertoires were generated with immunoSEQ multiplex PCR, while TCRdb's copy carries only in-frame clones and drops some. The sample consists of 90,000 to 100,000 clones, 75% to 85% of them appearing once. Sample: peripheral blood. This sequence joins TRBV12-3 or TRBV12-4 and TRBJ1-2, with D hard to call. The TCR comes from an older man with acute or convalescent COVID-19. CDR3 sequence reads: CASRGVHYGYTF. CDR3 DNA: TGTGCCAGCAGGGGCGTCCACTATGGCTACACCTTC.